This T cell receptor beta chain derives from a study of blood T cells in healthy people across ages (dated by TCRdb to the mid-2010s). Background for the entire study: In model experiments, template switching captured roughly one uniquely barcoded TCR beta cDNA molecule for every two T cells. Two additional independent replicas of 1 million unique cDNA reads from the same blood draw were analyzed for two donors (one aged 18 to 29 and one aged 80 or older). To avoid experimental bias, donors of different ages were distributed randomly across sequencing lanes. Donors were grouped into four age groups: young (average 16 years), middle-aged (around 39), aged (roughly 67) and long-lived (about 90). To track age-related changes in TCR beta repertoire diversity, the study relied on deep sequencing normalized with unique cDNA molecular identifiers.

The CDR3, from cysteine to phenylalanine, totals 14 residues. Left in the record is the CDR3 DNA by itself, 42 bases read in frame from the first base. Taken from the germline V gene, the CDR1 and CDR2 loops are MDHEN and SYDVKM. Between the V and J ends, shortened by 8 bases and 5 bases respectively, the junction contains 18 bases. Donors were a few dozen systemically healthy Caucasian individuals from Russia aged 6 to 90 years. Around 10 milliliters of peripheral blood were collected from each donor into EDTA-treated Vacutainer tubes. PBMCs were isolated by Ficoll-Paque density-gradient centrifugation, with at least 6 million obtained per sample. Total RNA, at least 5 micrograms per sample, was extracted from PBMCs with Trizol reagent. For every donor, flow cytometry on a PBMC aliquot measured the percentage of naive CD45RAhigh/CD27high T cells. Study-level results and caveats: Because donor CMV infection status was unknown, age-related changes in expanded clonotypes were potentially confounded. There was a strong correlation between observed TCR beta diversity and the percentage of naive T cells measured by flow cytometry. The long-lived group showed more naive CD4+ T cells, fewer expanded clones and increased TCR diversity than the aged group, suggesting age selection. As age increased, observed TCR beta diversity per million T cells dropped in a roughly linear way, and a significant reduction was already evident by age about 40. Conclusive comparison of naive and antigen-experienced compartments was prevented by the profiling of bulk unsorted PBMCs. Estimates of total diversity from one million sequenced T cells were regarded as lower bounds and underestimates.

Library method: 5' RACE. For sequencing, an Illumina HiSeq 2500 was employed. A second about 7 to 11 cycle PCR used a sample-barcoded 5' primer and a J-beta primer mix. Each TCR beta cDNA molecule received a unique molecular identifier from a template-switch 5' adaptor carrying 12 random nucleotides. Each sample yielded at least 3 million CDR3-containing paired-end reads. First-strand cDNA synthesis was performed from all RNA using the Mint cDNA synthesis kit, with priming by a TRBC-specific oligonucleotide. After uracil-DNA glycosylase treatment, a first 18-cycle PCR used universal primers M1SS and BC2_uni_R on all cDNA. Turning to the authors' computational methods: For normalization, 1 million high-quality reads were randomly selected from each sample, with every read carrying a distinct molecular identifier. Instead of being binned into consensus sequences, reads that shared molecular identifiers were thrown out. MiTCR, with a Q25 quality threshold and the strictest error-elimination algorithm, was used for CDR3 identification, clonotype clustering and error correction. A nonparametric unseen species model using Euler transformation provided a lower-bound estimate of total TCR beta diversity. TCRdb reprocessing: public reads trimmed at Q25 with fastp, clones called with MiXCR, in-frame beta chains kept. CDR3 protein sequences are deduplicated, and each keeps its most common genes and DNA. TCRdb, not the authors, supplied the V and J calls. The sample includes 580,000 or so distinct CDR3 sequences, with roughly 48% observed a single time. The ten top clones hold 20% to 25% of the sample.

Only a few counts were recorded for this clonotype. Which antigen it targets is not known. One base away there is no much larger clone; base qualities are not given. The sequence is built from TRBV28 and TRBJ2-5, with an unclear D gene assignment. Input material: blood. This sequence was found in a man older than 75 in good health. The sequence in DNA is TGTGCCAGCGCGAGGCCCCCCGAGGCGGAGACCCAGTACTTC. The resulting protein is CASARPPEAETQYF.